These 29 T cell receptor beta chains were all obtained from the same sample, sequenced in a study of blood T cells in healthy people across ages. Primers used in a second PCR of about 7 to 12 cycles were a sample-barcoded 5' primer and a J-beta primer mix. One entry per CDR3 protein results from TCRdb running MiXCR on the 5' RACE reads. This table has hundreds of thousands of distinct CDR3 sequences, about a quarter appearing once. These records were also assigned to another study, of T cells of mothers and their children.

Sequenced input: blood. These receptors were taken from a boy between 5 and 17 years old in good health.

The chain carries TRBV4-2 and TRBJ2-7; 8 bases match TRBD1. This CDR3 is built from 14 residues. Germline CDR1 and CDR2: LGHNA and YNFKEQ. Trimming removed 1 base from V and 3 bases from J; junction bases left unmatched: 2. As DNA, the CDR3 is TGTGCCAGCAGCCAAGCAGGGGGCCACTACGAGCAGTACTTC. Amino acids: CASSQAGGHYEQYF.

This clonotype was counted a few times. The CDR3 coding sequence is TGCAGTGCTACCTCGGGGACAGGGTACACCGGGGAGCTGTTTTTT. Translated, it gives CSATSGTGYTGELFF. The gene calls are TRBV20-1 and TRBJ2-2; 9 bases agree with TRBD1. Germline V gives CDR1 DFQATT, CDR2 SNEGSKA (reference sequence). The trim removed 4 bases at V and 3 bases at J, leaving 6 bases unmatched. The CDR3 is 15 amino acids.

The genes are TRBV6-2 or TRBV6-3 and TRBJ2-5; no reliable D call. The DNA end lines up better with TRBJ2-7; the J call may be wrong. Germline CDR1 reads MNHEY; CDR2 reads SVGEGT. CDR3 size: 12 residues. The CDR3 nucleotides read TGTGCCAGCAGTTTTCCCAACTACGAGCAGTACTTC. Protein product: CASSFPNYEQYF.

This clonotype was picked up a small number of times. The rearrangement joins TRBV27 to TRBJ1-2; 7 bases fit TRBD1. Germline V CDR1 and CDR2: MNHEY, SMNVEV (reference sequence). V was clipped by 5 bases and J by 4 bases; unmatched bases: 4. The CDR3 runs 13 residues. This CDR3 is CASSTTGTYGYTF. Written as DNA, the CDR3 is TGTGCCAGCAGTACGACAGGGACCTATGGCTACACCTTC.

In its sample, this clonotype was seen a few times. The rearrangement uses TRBV6-5 and TRBJ2-5; possibly TRBD2 for D (7 bases). The end of the DNA aligns better with TRBJ2-7, so the J call may be wrong. Germline V lookup: CDR1 MNHEY, CDR2 SVGAGI. CDR3 size: 14 residues. The CDR3 nucleotides read TGTGCCAGCAGCCGGGGGGCATACTCCTACGAGCAGTACTTC. This codes for CASSRGAYSYEQYF.

The rearrangement uses TRBV6-6 and TRBJ1-4, with D unclear. CDR1 and CDR2 (germline): MNHNY, SVGAGI (reference sequence). The CDR3 loop spans 14 amino acids. Trimming took off 2 bases at V and 7 bases at J, with 11 bases between the two ends. Here the CDR3 reads CASSYGQASEKLFF. The CDR3 DNA is TGTGCCAGCAGTTACGGGCAGGCGAGTGAAAAACTGTTTTTT.

The J gene is TRBJ2-5, the V gene TRBV29-1; the D is unclear. This CDR3 spans 8 amino acids. Germline-derived CDR1 and CDR2 are SQVTM and ANQGSEA. The CDR3 protein is CRPTSQYF. CDR3 DNA: TGCAGACCGACTTCGCAGTACTTC.

This clonotype was detected many times. V gene TRBV10-3 combines with J gene TRBJ2-5; TRBD2 agrees at 8 bases. Judging by the DNA end, TRBJ2-1 fits better; the J call may be wrong. Germline CDR1 ENHRY, CDR2 SYGVKD. CDR3 size: 14 residues. CDR3 DNA sequence: TGTGCCATCACGCGGGGGGTTCCCTACAATGAGCAGTTCTTC. Translation gives CAITRGVPYNEQFF.

The chain carries TRBV7-9 and TRBJ2-2, with 7 positions matching TRBD1. Trimming took 1 base from V and 11 from J; bases not matched to a gene: 7. CDR1 and CDR2 from the germline V gene are SEHNR and FQNEAQ (reference sequence). The CDR3 totals 14 residues. CDR3 sequence reads: CASSLEGASKELFF. The CDR3 nucleotides read TGTGCCAGCAGCTTAGAGGGGGCCTCCAAAGAGCTGTTTTTT.

This clonotype was observed a handful of times. The chain links TRBV6-5 to TRBJ2-5, with D unresolved. Germline values: CDR1 MNHEY, CDR2 SVGAGI. CDR3 size: 15 residues. V lost 6 bases and J lost 2, with 16 bases in between. The CDR3 DNA sequence: TGTGCCAGCAGCTACGGTGGGGTCCAGCAAGAGACCCAGTACTTC. Amino acids: CASSYGGVQQETQYF.

The chain is built from TRBV5-4 and TRBJ2-3; the D is unclear. The ends were cut back, 5 bases at V and 4 bases at J, with 17 bases in the middle. The CDR3 consists of 15 residues. CDR1 SGHNT and CDR2 YYREEE come from the germline V gene (reference sequence). Written as DNA, the CDR3 is TGTGCCAGCAGTCCCCGGACCTCGGGCCCAGATACGCAGTATTTT. The encoded protein is CASSPRTSGPDTQYF.

The rearrangement uses TRBV12-3 or TRBV12-4 and TRBJ2-5; 15 bases agree with TRBD2. The end of the DNA fits TRBJ2-7 better, so the J call may be wrong. This CDR3 contains 17 residues. DNA of the CDR3: TGTGCCAGCAGTATCCCCAGGACTAGCGGGGGGGCCTACGAGCAGTACTTC. It codes for CASSIPRTSGGAYEQYF.

This clonotype was seen only a few times. The rearrangement uses TRBV2 and TRBJ2-5; the match to TRBD1 covers 7 bases. This CDR3 comprises 11 residues. Trimming removed 11 bases from V and 4 bases from J; junction bases left unmatched: 4. Per the germline V gene, CDR1 is SNHLY and CDR2 is FYNNEI. The CDR3 loop is CAHRGGETQYF. The DNA for the CDR3 is TGTGCCCACAGGGGTGGAGAGACCCAGTACTTC.

The chain joins TRBV5-5 to TRBJ2-1; D remains unclear. The better agreement between TRBJ2-7 and the DNA end casts doubt on the J call. This CDR3 is built from 13 residues. Looked up from germline, CDR1 is SGHKS and CDR2 is YYEKEE (reference sequence). CDR3 protein: CASSYGPVGEQYF. The DNA for the CDR3 is TGTGCCAGCAGCTACGGGCCCGTGGGGGAGCAGTACTTC.

The rearrangement uses TRBV20-1 and TRBJ2-3; 10 bases line up with TRBD2. Germline loops: CDR1 DFQATT, CDR2 SNEGSKA (reference sequence). Unmatched junction bases numbered 9, after V lost 6 bases and J lost 6 bases. The CDR3 length is 14 residues. The CDR3 DNA reads as TGCAGTGCCATTACAGCGGGAGGGAGGGATACGCAGTATTTT. It encodes CSAITAGGRDTQYF.

The gene calls are TRBV9 and TRBJ1-2, with a possible D match to TRBD1 (5 bases). Germline loops: CDR1 SGDLS, CDR2 YYNGEE. This CDR3 spans 10 amino acids. V lost 3 bases and J lost 12, with 9 bases in between. The CDR3 coding sequence is TGTGCCAGCAGCGACCAGGGTGACACCTTC. This codes for CASSDQGDTF.

This chain joins TRBV29-1 and TRBJ2-6; 11 nucleotides align to TRBD1. The CDR3 contains 16 residues. J was trimmed by 3 bases and V by 3 bases; bases with no gene match: 4. Germline CDR1 SQVTM, CDR2 ANQGSEA. The chain's CDR3 is CSVDLDRGLGANVLTF. The CDR3 nucleotides read TGCAGCGTTGATCTGGACAGGGGGCTTGGGGCCAACGTCCTGACTTTC.

There are a few counts of this clonotype. V gene TRBV10-3 combines with J gene TRBJ2-3; 7 bases are shared with TRBD2. The germline gives CDR1 ENHRY, CDR2 SYGVKD. V was clipped by 5 bases and J by 2 bases; unmatched bases: 4. The CDR3 loop spans 14 amino acids. The CDR3 coding sequence is TGTGCCATCAGTAAAAGCGGGGACACAGATACGCAGTATTTT. It yields the protein CAISKSGDTDTQYF.

The chain employs TRBV27 and TRBJ2-5; tentative D call: TRBD1 (6 bases). From germline, CDR1 is MNHEY and CDR2 SMNVEV (reference sequence). Deletions cut 2 bases from V and 6 bases from J, with 16 bases between. The CDR3 spans 15 residues. The CDR3 nucleotides read TGTGCCAGCAGTTTAGAGGGACACCCGACGCAGACCCAGTACTTC. Protein: CASSLEGHPTQTQYF.

The chain recombines TRBV20-1 with TRBJ2-5; 8 bases are a match to TRBD2. The CDR3 is 14 amino acids. Per germline, CDR1 DFQATT and CDR2 SNEGSKA (reference sequence). J gave up 9 bases and V 6 bases, and 15 bases lay outside the gene matches. The chain's CDR3 is CSAVGTPGRGAQYF. CDR3 in DNA: TGCAGTGCCGTAGGGACTCCCGGGAGGGGGGCCCAGTACTTC.

The J gene is TRBJ2-5, the V gene TRBV7-9; 7 bases agree with TRBD1. The assigned J gene may be wrong: the sequence end matches TRBJ2-7 better. Germline-derived CDR1 and CDR2 are SEHNR and FQNEAQ (reference sequence). This CDR3 comprises 13 residues. DNA of the CDR3: TGTGCCAGCAGCTCCACAGGGGCCCACGAGCAGTACTTC. Protein: CASSSTGAHEQYF.

This clonotype was counted between two and nine times. This chain links TRBV12-3 or TRBV12-4 with TRBJ2-6; D possibly matches TRBD1 or TRBD2 (5 bases each). CDR3 length equals 18 residues. V was clipped by 5 bases and J by 0 bases, with 17 bases between them. The CDR3 sequence: CASSPREGRSSGANVLTF. CDR3 nucleotides: TGTGCCAGCAGTCCCCGCGAGGGGCGGAGCTCTGGGGCCAACGTCCTGACTTTC.

This clonotype was observed a handful of times. V usage is TRBV5-1 and J usage is TRBJ1-2, with 10 bases identical to TRBD1. V lost 4 bases to trimming and J lost 4 bases; unmatched junction nucleotides: 4. CDR1 is SGHRS and CDR2 is YFSETQ in the germline V gene. The CDR3 consists of 14 residues. The CDR3 reads CASSSRDRGYGYTF. Written as DNA, the CDR3 is TGCGCCAGCAGCAGTAGGGACAGGGGCTATGGCTACACCTTC.

This clonotype was counted only a few times. The V and J genes are TRBV18 and TRBJ2-7; no reliable D call. CDR1 KGHSH and CDR2 LQKENI come from the germline V gene. CDR3 size: 13 residues. V was clipped by 1 base and J by 7 bases, with 11 bases between them. The CDR3 bases are TGTGCCAGCTCACCACTGGCAGACGGGGAGCAGTACTTC. This gives the protein CASSPLADGEQYF.

This clonotype has at least ten counts. The chain combines TRBV7-9 with TRBJ2-1; 9 nucleotides match TRBD1. V lost 5 bases and J lost 5; bases outside the gene matches: 7. Germline V gene sequence: CDR1 SEHNR, CDR2 FQNEAQ (reference sequence). The CDR3 runs to 15 residues. The CDR3 sequence is CASSLSGQGNNEQFF. CDR3 coding DNA: TGTGCCAGCAGCCTCTCGGGACAGGGAAACAATGAGCAGTTCTTC. Full variable domain (rest looked up from reference TRBV7-9 and TRBJ2-1): DTGVSQNPRHKITKRGQNVTFRCDPISEHNRLYWYRQTLGQGPEFLTYFQNEAQLEKSRLLSDRFSAERPKGSFSTLEIQRTEQGDSAMYLCASSLSGQGNNEQFFGPGTRLTVL.

This clonotype was detected a few times. CDR3 DNA: TGTGCCAGCAGCTTCTCGGGGGGCGGGGATGAGCAGTTCTTC. This encodes CASSFSGGGDEQFF. This chain joins TRBV7-9 and TRBJ2-1; maybe TRBD2 (7 bases). Germline V CDR1 and CDR2: SEHNR, FQNEAQ (reference sequence). CDR3 length: 14 amino acids. The V end lost 3 bases, the J end lost 8 bases, and 14 bases lay between the germline ends.

The chain couples TRBV7-2 to TRBJ2-5; D tentatively fits TRBD1 or TRBD2 (7 bases each). The length of the CDR3 is 16 residues. Germline loops: CDR1 SGHTA, CDR2 FQGNSA. Trimming stripped 1 base from V and 5 bases from J, with 17 bases between. The CDR3 DNA follows: TGTGCCAGCAGCTTAGTGGGGAGGGGGCGGCTGGAGACCCAGTACTTC. This sequence encodes CASSLVGRGRLETQYF.

This clonotype was seen ten or more times. The rearrangement links TRBV28 to TRBJ2-7, with D perhaps TRBD1 (6 bases). V lost 4 bases and J 2 bases, leaving 9 bases between the germline ends. The CDR3 extends over 13 amino acids. Germline V lookup: CDR1 MDHEN, CDR2 SYDVKM. The CDR3 loop is CASSSGQPYEQYF. As DNA, the CDR3 is TGTGCCAGCAGTTCCGGACAGCCCTACGAGCAGTACTTC.

This chain links TRBV7-9 with TRBJ1-2; D perhaps matches TRBD1 (5 bases). Germline assignment: CDR1 SEHNR and CDR2 FQNEAQ (reference sequence). V gave up 5 bases and J gave up 5 bases, with 18 bases separating them. The CDR3 totals 15 residues. DNA of the CDR3: TGTGCCAGCAGCCTTAACCTGGGGGTCAAGTATGGCTACACCTTC. Residues: CASSLNLGVKYGYTF.